The 26 T cell receptor beta chains below were found in one sample sequenced in a study of regulatory T cells in long-lasting Graves disease. Through Arm-PCR of CDR3 regions and iRepertoire HTBI primers, TCR beta libraries were built. TCRdb reprocessed the multiplex PCR reads via MiXCR and lists one record per CDR3 protein. The repertoire consists of 350,000 to 500,000 distinct CDR3 sequences, with about 15% occurring once and the leading ten covering about 15%. Described time point: newly diagnosed GD, antithyroid drugs for less than 3 months. Generation of the TCR library employed RNA extracted from PBMCs. This sample also appeared in a second study, on T cells in Graves' hyperthyroidism and ophthalmopathy.

Sample: peripheral blood mononuclear cells (PBMCs), taken at new diagnosis, from a patient treated with antithyroid drugs. The source is a woman in her 50s with Graves disease.

This clonotype was detected many times. This chain uses TRBV30 with TRBJ2-3, with D perhaps TRBD1 (6 bases). Trimming cost V 6 bases and J 1 base, with 11 bases left between them. The CDR3 contains 13 residues. Germline CDR1 GTSNPN, CDR2 SVGIG (reference sequence). The CDR3 DNA sequence: TGTGCCTGTAACAGGGTGGGCACAGATACGCAGTATTTT. Translating it yields CACNRVGTDTQYF.

At least ten counts were recorded for this clonotype. V usage is TRBV28 and J usage is TRBJ1-1; 12 bases are shared with TRBD1. The V gene end was trimmed by 5 bases and the J gene end by 6 bases; junction bases not matched to a gene: 10. This CDR3 comprises 16 residues. Germline V gene sequence: CDR1 MDHEN, CDR2 SYDVKM. The CDR3 DNA reads TGTGCCAGCAGTAAAAACCGGGACAGGGGGCCAGCTGAAGCTTTCTTT. It codes for CASSKNRDRGPAEAFF.

This clonotype was detected a few times. This chain uses TRBV5-1 with TRBJ1-3, with D possibly matching TRBD1 (6 bases). V was clipped by 3 bases and J by 0 bases, with 13 bases between them. Germline CDR1 SGHRS, CDR2 YFSETQ. This CDR3 is built from 16 residues. For the CDR3, the DNA is TGCGCCAGCAGCTCCGACAGGTTCGACTCTGGAAACACCATATATTTT. Its protein product is CASSSDRFDSGNTIYF.

Only a few counts were recorded for this clonotype. The chain combines TRBV6-1 with TRBJ2-5; D perhaps matches TRBD1 (8 bases). This CDR3 comprises 16 residues. Trimming stripped 4 bases from V and 6 bases from J, with 21 bases between. Germline CDR1 MNHNS, CDR2 SASEGT. CDR3 in amino acids: CASSVTLGGTGQTQYF. DNA of the CDR3: TGTGCCAGCAGTGTTACGCTGGGGGGGACAGGTCAGACCCAGTACTTC.

This chain links TRBV19 with TRBJ1-1; no reliable D call. Deletions cut 6 bases from V and 3 bases from J, with 14 bases between. Germline loops: CDR1 LNHDA, CDR2 SQIVND (reference sequence). The CDR3 consists of 14 residues. The CDR3: CASSERQVYTEAFF. As DNA, the CDR3 is TGTGCCAGTAGCGAACGACAAGTGTACACTGAAGCTTTCTTT. Full variable domain (missing parts from reference TRBV19 and TRBJ1-1): DGGITQSPKYLFRKEGQNVTLSCEQNLNHDAMYWYRQDPGQGLRLIYYSQIVNDFQKGDIAEGYSVSREKKESFPLTVTSAQKNPTAFYLCASSERQVYTEAFFGQGTRLTVV.

This clonotype showed up many times. The chain uses TRBV3-1 and TRBJ2-1; 8 nucleotides agree with TRBD2. This CDR3 is 13 amino acids long. Germline CDR1 reads LGHDT; CDR2 reads YNNKEL (reference sequence). The J segment lost 6 bases and the V segment lost 5 bases, leaving 3 bases of the junction unmatched. The CDR3 loop reads CASSFSGVNEQFF. The CDR3 nucleotides are TGTGCCAGCAGCTTTAGCGGGGTCAATGAGCAGTTCTTC.

This clonotype was detected a few times. The V gene is TRBV11-2, the J gene TRBJ2-7; no clear D. Germline-derived CDR1 and CDR2 are SGHAT and FQNNGV. This CDR3 has 15 residues. The ends were cut back, 1 base at V and 0 bases at J, with 10 bases in the middle. The CDR3 DNA is TGTGCCAGCAGCTTAGGTCCGGCCAGCTCCTACGAGCAGTACTTC. Encoded protein: CASSLGPASSYEQYF.

This clonotype was seen a few times. The chain recombines TRBV10-3 with TRBJ1-5; D ambiguous. Trimming stripped 10 bases from V and 4 bases from J, with 17 bases between. The CDR3 consists of 14 residues. Germline CDR1 and CDR2: ENHRY and SYGVKD. Here the CDR3 DNA reads TGTGCCACCAGAGAGGACGAATTTAATCAGCCCCAGCATTTT. Its translation is CATREDEFNQPQHF.

There are many counts of this clonotype. The chain carries TRBV2 and TRBJ2-6; D might be TRBD2 (5 bases). CDR1 and CDR2 from the germline V gene are SNHLY and FYNNEI. V shed 2 bases and J shed 1 base, with 12 bases lying between them. CDR3 length: 17 amino acids. In DNA, the CDR3 is TGTGCCAGCAGTGAACGACCGGGAACTTCTGGGGCCAACGTCCTGACTTTC. Translated: CASSERPGTSGANVLTF.

V gene TRBV4-1 combines with J gene TRBJ1-5; TRBD1 agrees at 7 bases. Per germline, CDR1 MGHRA and CDR2 YSYEKL. J lost 3 bases, V lost 0 bases, and 8 bases had no gene match. The CDR3 extends over 17 amino acids. The CDR3 DNA is TGCGCCAGCAGCCAAGATCGTCCCACAGGGGCCAATCAGCCCCAGCATTTT. Translation gives CASSQDRPTGANQPQHF.

This chain joins TRBV20-1 and TRBJ2-7; D is undetermined. V was clipped by 5 bases and J by 0 bases, with 11 bases between them. Per germline, CDR1 DFQATT and CDR2 SNEGSKA (reference sequence). CDR3 length: 13 residues. CDR3 region: CSAARAGSYEQYF. In DNA, the CDR3 is TGCAGTGCTGCCCGGGCAGGCTCCTACGAGCAGTACTTC.

This clonotype appeared many times. The chain employs TRBV7-6 and TRBJ2-1, with 9 bases aligning to TRBD1. This CDR3 is 15 amino acids long. V was clipped by 5 bases and J by 6 bases; unmatched bases: 8. CDR1 and CDR2 (germline): SGHVS, FNYEAQ. DNA of the CDR3: TGTGCCAGCAGCGGACCGGGACAGGGCTTCAATGAGCAGTTCTTC. Its protein is CASSGPGQGFNEQFF.

This clonotype was found many times. The rearrangement uses TRBV20-1 and TRBJ2-7; D is uncertain. Germline V gives CDR1 DFQATT, CDR2 SNEGSKA (reference sequence). With 3 bases removed from V and 4 bases from J, the gap between germline ends came to 16 bases. The CDR3 consists of 14 residues. The CDR3: CSASLGASSYEQYF. CDR3 coding DNA: TGCAGTGCTAGTCTGGGCGCATCCTCTTACGAGCAGTACTTC.

In this sample, this clonotype turned up a few times. The gene calls are TRBV30 and TRBJ1-2, with TRBD1 matching 9 bases. Germline CDR1 is GTSNPN and CDR2 is SVGIG (reference sequence). The CDR3 runs to 12 residues. Trimming removed 8 bases from V and 6 bases from J; junction bases left unmatched: 7. CDR3 nucleotides: TGTGCCGTCACAGGGGGCGCGGATGGCTACACCTTC. Protein sequence: CAVTGGADGYTF.

This clonotype was counted only a few times. The chain recombines TRBV18 with TRBJ2-7; perhaps TRBD1 as D (5 bases). Trimming removed 2 bases at V and 5 bases at J, with 19 bases between. Germline CDR1 and CDR2: KGHSH and LQKENI. The CDR3 covers 16 residues. CDR3 in DNA: TGTGCCAGCTCACCAGGTTCAGGGTCCGAAGGGGACGAGCAGTACTTC. It yields the protein CASSPGSGSEGDEQYF.

This clonotype was found a few times. V and J are TRBV29-1 and TRBJ1-1, with D maybe TRBD1 (6 bases). In germline, CDR1 is SQVTM, CDR2 ANQGSEA. V lost 3 bases to trimming and J lost 4 bases, with 12 bases between them. The CDR3 consists of 13 residues. DNA for the CDR3: TGCAGCGTTGACCTCGGCAGGGGCACTGAAGCTTTCTTT. It specifies CSVDLGRGTEAFF. The whole variable domain, remainder taken from reference TRBV29-1 and TRBJ1-1, is SAVISQKPSRDICQRGTSLTIQCQVDSQVTMMFWYRQQPGQSLTLIATANQGSEATYESGFVIDKFPISRPNLTFSTLTVSNMSPEDSSIYLCSVDLGRGTEAFFGQGTRLTVV.

This clonotype came up a few times. V gene TRBV13 combines with J gene TRBJ1-1; maybe TRBD1 (5 bases). Trimming took off 2 bases at V and 1 base at J, with 8 bases between the two ends. The CDR3 extends over 14 amino acids. Germline-derived CDR1 and CDR2 are PRHDT and FYEKMQ (reference sequence). DNA for the CDR3: TGTGCCAGCAGCTTACAGGGCGGGAACACTGAAGCTTTCTTT. Translation gives CASSLQGGNTEAFF. The entire variable domain, with the rest obtained from reference TRBV13 and TRBJ1-1, is as follows: AAGVIQSPRHLIKEKRETATLKCYPIPRHDTVYWYQQGPGQDPQFLISFYEKMQSDKGSIPDRFSAQQFSDYHSELNMSSLELGDSALYFCASSLQGGNTEAFFGQGTRLTVV.

This rearrangement joins TRBV3-1 to TRBJ2-2; 9 nucleotides line up with TRBD2. Losses at the gene ends were 6 bases for V and 6 bases for J; bases not matched to a gene: 14. The germline gives CDR1 LGHDT, CDR2 YNNKEL (reference sequence). The CDR3 totals 17 residues. The CDR3 loop reads CASRDLAGVGRAGELFF. In DNA, the CDR3 is TGTGCCAGCAGGGACTTAGCGGGAGTGGGTCGGGCCGGGGAGCTGTTTTTT.

The chain recombines TRBV9 with TRBJ2-1; tentatively, D is TRBD1 or TRBD2 (5 bases each). Germline V lookup: CDR1 SGDLS, CDR2 YYNGEE. The CDR3 extends over 13 amino acids. The V and J ends lost 0 bases and 8 bases respectively, with 9 bases between them. Here the CDR3 reads CASSVGGADEQFF. The CDR3 nucleotides read TGTGCCAGCAGCGTAGGAGGGGCGGATGAGCAGTTCTTC.

Note on this clonotype: A read error may explain this, as a much larger clone is one base away. The rearrangement links TRBV10-3 to TRBJ2-7; the match to TRBD2 covers 8 bases. V lost 6 bases and J lost 0; bases outside the gene matches: 1. The CDR3 spans 13 residues. Germline loops: CDR1 ENHRY, CDR2 SYGVKD. The CDR3 DNA follows: TGTGCCATCAGGGGGACTAGCTCCTACGAGCAGTACTTC. This translates into CAIRGTSSYEQYF.

This clonotype was counted ten times or more. The genes are TRBV28 and TRBJ1-5; unclear D gene. The CDR3 loop spans 14 amino acids. Trimming shortened V by 2 bases and J by 7 bases, and 12 bases separated the two germline ends. Germline-derived CDR1 and CDR2 are MDHEN and SYDVKM. The chain's CDR3 is CASSLGRLGQPQHF. CDR3 sequence (DNA): TGTGCCAGCAGTTTAGGGAGGTTGGGACAGCCCCAGCATTTT.

This clonotype was observed a single time. The rearrangement links TRBV4-2 to TRBJ2-6; 11 nucleotides align to TRBD1. This CDR3 region has 18 residues. The germline gives CDR1 LGHNA, CDR2 YNFKEQ. With 1 base clipped from V and 0 bases from J, the junction kept 2 bases outside the gene matches. The CDR3 reads CASSQGGQGVSGANVLTF. The CDR3, as DNA: TGTGCCAGCAGCCAAGGGGGACAGGGGGTCTCTGGGGCCAACGTCCTGACTTTC.

Many counts were recorded for this clonotype. V usage is TRBV11-2 and J usage is TRBJ2-7, with D uncertain. The CDR3 has 13 residues. V was cut by 0 bases and J by 7 bases, with 10 bases left in between. CDR1 is SGHAT, CDR2 FQNNGV, per germline. CDR3 coding DNA: TGTGCCAGCAGCTTAGATCACAGTGGAGAGCAGTACTTC. It specifies CASSLDHSGEQYF.

This clonotype was observed at least ten times. The chain joins TRBV7-9 to TRBJ2-7; tentatively, D is TRBD1 (5 bases). With 10 bases removed from V and 10 bases from J, the gap between germline ends came to 23 bases. CDR1 and CDR2 (germline): SEHNR, FQNEAQ (reference sequence). The CDR3 contains 13 residues. In DNA form, the CDR3 reads TGTGCCACCGACAGTATGGCAGGAACGTCCCAGTACTTC. This gives the protein CATDSMAGTSQYF.

The V gene is TRBV5-1, the J gene TRBJ2-1; possibly TRBD1 or TRBD2 for D (6 bases each). This CDR3 comprises 18 residues. V lost 1 base and J lost 6, with 23 bases in between. Germline CDR1 SGHRS, CDR2 YFSETQ. Here the CDR3 reads CASSLWGAGLQGSNEQFF. The CDR3 DNA sequence: TGCGCCAGCAGCTTGTGGGGGGCGGGACTTCAAGGGAGCAATGAGCAGTTCTTC. The full variable domain, in which reference TRBV5-1 and TRBJ2-1 provide the parts outside the CDR3, is KAGVTQTPRYLIKTRGQQVTLSCSPISGHRSVSWYQQTPGQGLQFLFEYFSETQRNKGNFPGRFSGRQFSNSRSEMNVSTLELGDSALYLCASSLWGAGLQGSNEQFFGPGTRLTVL.

This clonotype has ten or more counts. The V and J genes are TRBV28 and TRBJ2-7; D not certain. V was pared by 4 bases and J by 0 bases, with 16 bases between. The germline gives CDR1 MDHEN, CDR2 SYDVKM. CDR3 size: 16 residues. CDR3: CASSSPGVGLSYEQYF. CDR3 nucleotide sequence: TGTGCCAGCAGTTCCCCCGGCGTAGGGCTCTCCTACGAGCAGTACTTC.